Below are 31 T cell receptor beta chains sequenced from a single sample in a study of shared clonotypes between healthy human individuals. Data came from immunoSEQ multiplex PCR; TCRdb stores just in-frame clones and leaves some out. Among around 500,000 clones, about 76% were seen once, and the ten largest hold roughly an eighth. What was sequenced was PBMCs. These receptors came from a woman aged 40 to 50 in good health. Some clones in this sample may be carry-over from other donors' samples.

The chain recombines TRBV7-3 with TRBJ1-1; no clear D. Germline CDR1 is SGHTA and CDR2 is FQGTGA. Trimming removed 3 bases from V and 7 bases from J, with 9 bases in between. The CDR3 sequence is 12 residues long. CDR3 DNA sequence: TGTGCCAGCAGCTTGCCCCGGGGTGAAGCTTTCTTT. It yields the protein CASSLPRGEAFF.

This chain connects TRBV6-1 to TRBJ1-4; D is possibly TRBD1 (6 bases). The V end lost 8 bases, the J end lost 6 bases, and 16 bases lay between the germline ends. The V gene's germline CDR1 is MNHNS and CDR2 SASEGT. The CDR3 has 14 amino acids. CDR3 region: CASGRRGRYEKLFF. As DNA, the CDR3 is TGTGCCAGCGGGCGCAGGGGTCGGTATGAAAAACTGTTTTTT.

The CDR3 coding sequence is TGTGCCAGTAGGCTGGGGGGGCCGAACACTGAAGCTTTCTTT. Its protein product is CASRLGGPNTEAFF. The rearrangement uses TRBV19 and TRBJ1-1; a weak D match, TRBD1 (6 bases). CDR3 length: 14 residues. CDR1 LNHDA and CDR2 SQIVND come from the germline V gene (reference sequence). V lost 6 bases to trimming and J lost 1 base, with 12 bases between them.

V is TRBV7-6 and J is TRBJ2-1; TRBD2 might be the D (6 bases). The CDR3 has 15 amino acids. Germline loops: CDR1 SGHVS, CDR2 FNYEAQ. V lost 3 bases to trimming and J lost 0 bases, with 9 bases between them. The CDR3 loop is CASSFGGISYNEQFF. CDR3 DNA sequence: TGTGCCAGCAGCTTTGGCGGGATCTCCTACAATGAGCAGTTCTTC.

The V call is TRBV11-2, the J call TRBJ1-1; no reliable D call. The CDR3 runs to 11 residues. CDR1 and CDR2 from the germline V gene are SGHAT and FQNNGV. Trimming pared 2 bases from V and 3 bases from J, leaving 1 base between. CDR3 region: CASSLYTEAFF. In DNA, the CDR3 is TGTGCCAGCAGCTTATACACTGAAGCTTTCTTT. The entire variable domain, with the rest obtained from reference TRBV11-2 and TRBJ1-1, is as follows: EAGVAQSPRYKIIEKRQSVAFWCNPISGHATLYWYQQILGQGPKLLIQFQNNGVVDDSQLPKDRFSAERLKGVDSTLKIQPAKLEDSAVYLCASSLYTEAFFGQGTRLTVV.

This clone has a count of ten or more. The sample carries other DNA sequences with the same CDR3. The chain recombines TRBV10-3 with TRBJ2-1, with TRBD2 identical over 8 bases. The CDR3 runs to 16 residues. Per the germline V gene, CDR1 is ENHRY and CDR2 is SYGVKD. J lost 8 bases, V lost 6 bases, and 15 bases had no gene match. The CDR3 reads CAIRGLARGAGDEQFF. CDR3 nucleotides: TGTGCCATCAGGGGGCTTGCTCGGGGAGCGGGGGATGAGCAGTTCTTC.

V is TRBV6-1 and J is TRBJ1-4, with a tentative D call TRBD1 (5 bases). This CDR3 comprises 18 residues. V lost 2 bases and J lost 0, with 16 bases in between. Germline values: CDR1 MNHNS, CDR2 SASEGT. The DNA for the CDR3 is TGTGCCAGCAGTGAAAGGGGTGGACGGGGGGCAACTAATGAAAAACTGTTTTTT. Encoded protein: CASSERGGRGATNEKLFF.

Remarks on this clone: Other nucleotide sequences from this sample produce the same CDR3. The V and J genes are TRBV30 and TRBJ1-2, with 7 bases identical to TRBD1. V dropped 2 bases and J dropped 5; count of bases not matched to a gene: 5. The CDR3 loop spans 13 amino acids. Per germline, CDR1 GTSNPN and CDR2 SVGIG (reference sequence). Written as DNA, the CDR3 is TGTGCCTGGAGTAAAGGGGGCGATTATGGCTACACCTTC. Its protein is CAWSKGGDYGYTF.

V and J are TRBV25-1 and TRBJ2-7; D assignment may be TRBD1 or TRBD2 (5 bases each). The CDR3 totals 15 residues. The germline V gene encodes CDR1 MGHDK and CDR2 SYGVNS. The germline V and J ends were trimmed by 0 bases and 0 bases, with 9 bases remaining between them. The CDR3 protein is CASSEYGAGSYEQYF. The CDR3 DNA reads TGTGCCAGCAGTGAATACGGGGCGGGCTCCTACGAGCAGTACTTC.

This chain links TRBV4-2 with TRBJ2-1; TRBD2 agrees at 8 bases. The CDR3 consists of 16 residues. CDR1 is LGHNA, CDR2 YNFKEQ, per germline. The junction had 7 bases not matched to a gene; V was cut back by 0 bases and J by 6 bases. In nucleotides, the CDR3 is TGTGCCAGCAGCCAAGACGCAGTAGCGGGGATCAATGAGCAGTTCTTC. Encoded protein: CASSQDAVAGINEQFF.

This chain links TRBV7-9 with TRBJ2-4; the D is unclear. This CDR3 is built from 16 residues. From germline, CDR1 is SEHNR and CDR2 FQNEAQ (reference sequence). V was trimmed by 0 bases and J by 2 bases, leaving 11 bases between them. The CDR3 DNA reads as TGTGCCAGCAGCTTAGCCCATGATCTGTCCAAAAACATTCAGTACTTC. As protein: CASSLAHDLSKNIQYF. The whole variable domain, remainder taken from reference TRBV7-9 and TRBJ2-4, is DTGVSQNPRHKITKRGQNVTFRCDPISEHNRLYWYRQTLGQGPEFLTYFQNEAQLEKSRLLSDRFSAERPKGSFSTLEIQRTEQGDSAMYLCASSLAHDLSKNIQYFGAGTRLSVL.

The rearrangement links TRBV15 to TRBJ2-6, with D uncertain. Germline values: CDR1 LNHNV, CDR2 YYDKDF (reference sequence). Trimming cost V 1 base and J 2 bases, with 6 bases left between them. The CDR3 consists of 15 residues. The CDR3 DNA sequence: TGTGCCACCAGCAGAGGTAGGGCTGGGGCCAACGTCCTGACTTTC. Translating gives CATSRGRAGANVLTF.

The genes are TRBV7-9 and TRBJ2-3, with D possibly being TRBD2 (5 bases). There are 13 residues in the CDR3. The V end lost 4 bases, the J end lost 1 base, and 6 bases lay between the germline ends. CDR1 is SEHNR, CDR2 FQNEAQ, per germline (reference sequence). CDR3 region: CASSWTGTDTQYF. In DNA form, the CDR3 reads TGTGCCAGCAGCTGGACTGGCACAGATACGCAGTATTTT.

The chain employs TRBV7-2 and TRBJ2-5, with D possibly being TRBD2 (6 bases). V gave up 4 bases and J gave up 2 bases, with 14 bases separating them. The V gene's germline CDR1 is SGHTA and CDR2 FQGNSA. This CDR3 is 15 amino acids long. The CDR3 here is CASSSSRETQETQYF. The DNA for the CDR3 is TGTGCCAGCAGCTCGAGCCGGGAGACGCAAGAGACCCAGTACTTC.

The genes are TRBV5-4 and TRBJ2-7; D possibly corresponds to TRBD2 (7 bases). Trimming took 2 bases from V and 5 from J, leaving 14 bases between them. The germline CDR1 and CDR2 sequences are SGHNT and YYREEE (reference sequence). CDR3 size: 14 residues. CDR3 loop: CASSFGGGSNEQYF. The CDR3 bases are TGTGCCAGCAGCTTTGGGGGCGGGAGTAACGAGCAGTACTTC.

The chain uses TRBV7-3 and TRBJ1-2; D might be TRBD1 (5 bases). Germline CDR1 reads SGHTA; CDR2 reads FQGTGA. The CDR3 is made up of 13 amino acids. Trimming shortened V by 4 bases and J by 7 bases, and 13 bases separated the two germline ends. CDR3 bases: TGTGCCAGCAGCTCCCGGGGGGGAGTTGGCTACACCTTC. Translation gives CASSSRGGVGYTF.

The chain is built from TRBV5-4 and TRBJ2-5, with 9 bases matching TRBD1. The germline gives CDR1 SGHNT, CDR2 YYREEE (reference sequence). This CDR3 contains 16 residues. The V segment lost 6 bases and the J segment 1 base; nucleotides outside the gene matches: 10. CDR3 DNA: TGTGCCAGCACCCCAGAGCGACAGGGGGGCCAAGAGACCCAGTACTTC. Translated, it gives CASTPERQGGQETQYF.

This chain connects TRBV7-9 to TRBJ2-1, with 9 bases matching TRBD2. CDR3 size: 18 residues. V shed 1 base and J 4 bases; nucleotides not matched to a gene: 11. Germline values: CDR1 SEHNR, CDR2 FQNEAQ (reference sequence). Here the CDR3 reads CASSLGSGGLAAYNEQFF. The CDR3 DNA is TGTGCCAGCAGCTTAGGGAGTGGGGGACTAGCAGCTTACAATGAGCAGTTCTTC.

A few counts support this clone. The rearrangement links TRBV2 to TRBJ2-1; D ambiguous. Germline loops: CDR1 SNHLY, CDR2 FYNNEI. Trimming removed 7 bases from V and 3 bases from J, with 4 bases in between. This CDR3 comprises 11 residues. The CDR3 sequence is CASMNYNEQFF. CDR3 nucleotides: TGTGCCAGCATGAACTACAATGAGCAGTTCTTC.

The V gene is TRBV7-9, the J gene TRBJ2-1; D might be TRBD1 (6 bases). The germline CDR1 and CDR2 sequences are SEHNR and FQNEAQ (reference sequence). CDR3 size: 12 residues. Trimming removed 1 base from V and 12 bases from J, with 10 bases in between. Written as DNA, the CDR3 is TGTGCCAGCAGCTTAGAGGGCAGGGGGCAGTTCTTC. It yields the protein CASSLEGRGQFF.

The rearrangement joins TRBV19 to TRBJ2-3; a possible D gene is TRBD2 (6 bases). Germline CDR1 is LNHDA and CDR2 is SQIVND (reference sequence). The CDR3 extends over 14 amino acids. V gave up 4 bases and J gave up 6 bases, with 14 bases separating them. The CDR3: CASSRGDRRDTQYF. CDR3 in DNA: TGTGCCAGTAGTAGGGGGGACCGTAGGGATACGCAGTATTTT. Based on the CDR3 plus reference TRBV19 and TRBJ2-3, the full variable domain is DGGITQSPKYLFRKEGQNVTLSCEQNLNHDAMYWYRQDPGQGLRLIYYSQIVNDFQKGDIAEGYSVSREKKESFPLTVTSAQKNPTAFYLCASSRGDRRDTQYFGPGTRLTVL.

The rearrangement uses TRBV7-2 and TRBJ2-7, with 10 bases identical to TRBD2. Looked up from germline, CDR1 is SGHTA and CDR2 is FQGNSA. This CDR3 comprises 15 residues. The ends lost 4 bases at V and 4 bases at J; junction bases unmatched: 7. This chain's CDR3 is CASSSASGSPYEQYF. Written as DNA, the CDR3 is TGTGCCAGCAGCTCCGCTAGCGGGAGTCCGTACGAGCAGTACTTC. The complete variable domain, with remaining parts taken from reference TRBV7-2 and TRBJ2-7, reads GAGVSQSPSNKVTEKGKDVELRCDPISGHTALYWYRQSLGQGLEFLIYFQGNSAPDKSGLPSDRFSAERTGGSVSTLTIQRTQQEDSAVYLCASSSASGSPYEQYFGPGTRLTVT.

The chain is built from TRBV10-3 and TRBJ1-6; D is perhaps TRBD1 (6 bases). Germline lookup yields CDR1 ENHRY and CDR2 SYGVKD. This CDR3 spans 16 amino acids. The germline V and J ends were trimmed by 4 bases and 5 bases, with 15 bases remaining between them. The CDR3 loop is CAISVNRDTDNSPLHF. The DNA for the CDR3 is TGTGCCATCAGTGTAAACCGGGACACCGATAATTCACCCCTCCACTTT.

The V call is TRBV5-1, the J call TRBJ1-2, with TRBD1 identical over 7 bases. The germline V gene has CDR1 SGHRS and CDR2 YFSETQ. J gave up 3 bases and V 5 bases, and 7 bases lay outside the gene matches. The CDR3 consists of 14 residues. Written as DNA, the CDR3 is TGCGCCAGCAGAGATGGGACAGACCACTATGGCTACACCTTC. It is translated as CASRDGTDHYGYTF.

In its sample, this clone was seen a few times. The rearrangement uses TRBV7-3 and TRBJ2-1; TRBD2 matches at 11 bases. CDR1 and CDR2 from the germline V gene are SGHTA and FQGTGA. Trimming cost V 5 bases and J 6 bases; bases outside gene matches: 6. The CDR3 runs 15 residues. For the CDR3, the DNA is TGTGCCAGCAGCCCCCGACTAGCGGGGACCAATGAGCAGTTCTTC. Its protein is CASSPRLAGTNEQFF.

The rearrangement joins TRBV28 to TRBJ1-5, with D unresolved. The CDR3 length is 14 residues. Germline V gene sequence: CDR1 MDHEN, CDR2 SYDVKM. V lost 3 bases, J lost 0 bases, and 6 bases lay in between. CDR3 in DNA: TGTGCCAGCAGTTTCGGATTTAGCAATCAGCCCCAGCATTTT. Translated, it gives CASSFGFSNQPQHF.

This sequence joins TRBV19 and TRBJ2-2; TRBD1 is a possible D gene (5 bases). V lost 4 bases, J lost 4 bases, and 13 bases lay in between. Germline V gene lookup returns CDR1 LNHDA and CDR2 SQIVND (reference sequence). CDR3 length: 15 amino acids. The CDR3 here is CASSKYQGATGELFF. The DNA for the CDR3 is TGTGCCAGTAGTAAATATCAGGGTGCCACCGGGGAGCTGTTTTTT.

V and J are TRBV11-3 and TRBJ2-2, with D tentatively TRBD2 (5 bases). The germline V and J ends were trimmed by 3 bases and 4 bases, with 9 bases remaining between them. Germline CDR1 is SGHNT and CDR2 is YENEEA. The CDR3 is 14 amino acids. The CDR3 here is CASSLEAATGELFF. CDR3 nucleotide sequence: TGTGCCAGCAGCTTGGAGGCAGCCACCGGGGAGCTGTTTTTT.

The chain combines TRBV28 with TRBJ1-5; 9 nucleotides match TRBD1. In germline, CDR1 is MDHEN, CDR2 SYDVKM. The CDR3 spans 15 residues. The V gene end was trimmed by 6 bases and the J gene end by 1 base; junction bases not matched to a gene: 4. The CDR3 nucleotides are TGTGCCAGCAGGGGGGACAGGGTAAGCAATCAGCCCCAGCATTTT. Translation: CASRGDRVSNQPQHF.

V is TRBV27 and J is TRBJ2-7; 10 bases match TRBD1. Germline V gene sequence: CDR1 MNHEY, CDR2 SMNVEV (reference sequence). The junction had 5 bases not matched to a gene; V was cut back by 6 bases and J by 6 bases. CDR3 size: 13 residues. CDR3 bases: TGTGCCAGCAGGATGACAGGGGGCGGCGAGCAGTACTTC. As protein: CASRMTGGGEQYF.

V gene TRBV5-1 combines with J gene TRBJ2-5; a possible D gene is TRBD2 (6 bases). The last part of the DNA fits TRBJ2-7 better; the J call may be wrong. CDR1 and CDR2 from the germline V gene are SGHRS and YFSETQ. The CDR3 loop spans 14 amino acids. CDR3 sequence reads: CASSLANAGYEQYF. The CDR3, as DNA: TGCGCCAGCAGCTTGGCCAATGCGGGATACGAGCAGTACTTC.